Here is one T cell receptor beta chain with its context. The antigen is undetermined. Per germline, CDR1 SNHLY and CDR2 FYNNEI. Trimming took 5 bases from V and 6 from J, leaving 14 bases between them. The CDR3 has 14 amino acids. These data belong to a study of PD-L1 blockade in urothelial cancer. Overall study context: Analysis of blood occurred 3 weeks (second dose) and 6 weeks after treatment start. The study recovered a median of around 150,000 T cells per blood sample.

Time point reported: peripheral blood 6 weeks after treatment start. Diagnoses among patients were locally advanced or metastatic urothelial carcinoma. The data were produced by immunoSEQ multiplex PCR, yet TCRdb's version contains in-frame clones alone and is incomplete. The repertoire holds about 130,000 clones, about 82% seen once, with roughly 2.3% in the top ten. Study-level results: The study found that durable-benefit patients expanded tumor-associated blood clones more at 3 weeks.

V gene TRBV2 combines with J gene TRBJ1-5, with D hard to call. The clonotype originates from a man aged 50-60 years with urothelial cancer. Sample: PBMCs, taken around atezolizumab (anti-PD-L1) treatment. The CDR3 here is CASSSGDLGQPQHF. The CDR3 bases are TGTGCCAGCAGTTCAGGCGATCTCGGTCAGCCCCAGCATTTT.